These T cell receptor beta chains were read from a single sample in a study of type 1 regulatory T cells. From the reads, TCRdb called clonotypes with MiXCR, one entry per CDR3 protein. The profile covers approximately 21,000 distinct CDR3 sequences, with around half appearing a single time and 4.8% taken by the ten largest. Antigens of these TCRs are unknown. Sequenced input: cultured T cells, either the whole culture or a sorted T cell fraction (not recorded which). These receptors all stem from a human donor in good health. Each CDR3 is given with its conserved first and last residue. A D gene is named only where the DNA matches it firmly. Where a row states a size, it is once, few, many or the class of an expanded clone; other rows omit it.

size: medium-sized; V: TRBV18; D: NA; J: TRBJ1-5; CDR3: CASSQGDGQPQHF; DNA: TGTGCCAGCTCACAGGGGGACGGTCAGCCCCAGCATTTT
size: NA; V: TRBV11-2; D: TRBD1; J: TRBJ1-1; CDR3: CASSLVRGLTEAFF; DNA: TGTGCCAGCAGCTTAGTCAGGGGGCTCACTGAAGCTTTCTTT
size: NA; V: TRBV7-9; D: NA; J: TRBJ1-2; CDR3: CASSSRSLGRGALNYGYTF; DNA: TGTGCCAGCAGCTCACGTTCTCTTGGCAGGGGCGCCCTGAACTATGGCTACACCTTC
size: NA; V: TRBV2; D: TRBD1; J: TRBJ2-4; CDR3: CASSRQGRSKNIQYF; DNA: TGTGCCAGCAGTAGACAGGGTCGGTCCAAAAACATTCAGTACTTC
size: NA; V: TRBV11-3; D: NA; J: TRBJ2-3; CDR3: CASSPPGASHTDTQYF; DNA: TGTGCCAGCAGCCCCCCCGGGGCATCCCACACAGATACGCAGTATTTT
size: few; V: TRBV5-1; D: NA; J: TRBJ2-5; CDR3: CASNHLWMGEEPQYF; DNA: TGCGCCAGCAACCACCTATGGATGGGGGAAGAGCCCCAGTACTTC
size: many; V: TRBV2; D: NA; J: TRBJ2-7; CDR3: CASKSGTSTYEQYF; DNA: TGTGCCAGCAAATCCGGGACGTCAACCTACGAGCAGTACTTC
size: NA; V: TRBV2; D: NA; J: TRBJ2-5; CDR3: CASRTPGIFGGTQYF; DNA: TGTGCCAGCAGAACCCCGGGGATTTTCGGGGGGACCCAGTACTTC
size: few; V: TRBV4-3; D: NA; J: TRBJ1-2; CDR3: CASSQVREGDNYGYTF; DNA: TGCGCCAGCAGCCAAGTCAGGGAAGGAGATAACTATGGCTACACCTTC
size: NA; V: TRBV4-1; D: TRBD2; J: TRBJ2-2; CDR3: CASSTSAGANTGELFF; DNA: TGCGCCAGCAGCACCTCCGCGGGGGCGAACACCGGGGAGCTGTTTTTT
size: NA; V: TRBV12-3/TRBV12-4; D: NA; J: TRBJ1-5; CDR3: CASSWGGVGDQPQHF; DNA: TGTGCCAGCAGCTGGGGGGGGGTGGGCGATCAGCCCCAGCATTTT
size: few; V: TRBV10-3; D: TRBD1; J: TRBJ1-1; CDR3: CAISAAGTGGLMNTEAFF; DNA: TGTGCCATCAGTGCTGCTGGGACAGGGGGCCTCATGAACACTGAAGCTTTCTTT
size: NA; V: TRBV25-1; D: NA; J: TRBJ2-7; CDR3: CASSAAPGPRDYEQYF; DNA: TGTGCCAGCAGTGCGGCCCCGGGACCCAGGGATTACGAGCAGTACTTC
size: NA; V: TRBV28; D: NA; J: TRBJ2-1; CDR3: CASTPAQGLRNEQFF; DNA: TGTGCCAGCACACCCGCCCAGGGATTACGCAATGAGCAGTTCTTC
size: few; V: TRBV7-8; D: TRBD2; J: TRBJ2-3; CDR3: CASSLKVFGLVADTQYF; DNA: TGTGCCAGCAGTTTAAAAGTTTTCGGACTAGTTGCAGATACGCAGTATTTT
size: once; V: TRBV14; D: NA; J: TRBJ1-6; CDR3: CASSPRTNSPLHF; DNA: TGTGCCAGCAGCCCCCGAACAAATTCACCCCTCCACTTT
size: NA; V: TRBV20-1; D: TRBD1; J: TRBJ1-5; CDR3: CSARPGQGGYSNQPQHF; DNA: TGCAGTGCTAGACCGGGACAGGGGGGATATAGCAATCAGCCCCAGCATTTT
size: few; V: TRBV7-2; D: TRBD1; J: TRBJ1-2; CDR3: CASSPGQGGYGYTF; DNA: TGTGCCAGCAGCCCCGGACAGGGCGGGTATGGCTACACCTTC
size: NA; V: TRBV12-3/TRBV12-4; D: NA; J: TRBJ1-3; CDR3: CASSLRGVTIYF; DNA: TGTGCCAGCAGTTTAAGGGGAGTCACCATATATTTT
size: few; V: TRBV12-3/TRBV12-4; D: TRBD1; J: TRBJ1-3; CDR3: CASSPGQGVLSGNTIYF; DNA: TGTGCCAGCAGCCCGGGACAGGGGGTTTTGTCCGGAAACACCATATATTTT
size: few; V: TRBV4-2; D: TRBD2; J: TRBJ2-5; CDR3: CASRGLAGEQETQYF; DNA: TGTGCCAGCCGGGGACTAGCGGGGGAACAAGAGACCCAGTACTTC
size: few; V: TRBV4-2; D: NA; J: TRBJ1-5; CDR3: CASSQAGYSSNQPQHF; DNA: TGTGCCAGCAGCCAAGCGGGGTATTCGAGCAATCAGCCCCAGCATTTT
size: NA; V: TRBV7-2; D: TRBD2; J: TRBJ2-3; CDR3: CASSPSGPSTDTQYF; DNA: TGTGCCAGCAGCCCTAGCGGGCCTAGCACAGATACGCAGTATTTT
size: medium-sized; V: TRBV20-1; D: NA; J: TRBJ2-3; CDR3: CSAKKPGASTDTQYF; DNA: TGCAGTGCTAAAAAACCGGGAGCCAGCACAGATACGCAGTATTTT
size: many; V: TRBV7-2; D: TRBD1; J: TRBJ2-7; CDR3: CASSPRDSAYEQYF; DNA: TGTGCCAGCAGCCCTCGGGACAGCGCCTACGAGCAGTACTTC
size: NA; V: TRBV3-1; D: NA; J: TRBJ1-2; CDR3: CASSRGIYYGYTF; DNA: TGTGCCAGCAGCCGAGGGATATACTATGGCTACACCTTC
size: few; V: TRBV6-1; D: NA; J: TRBJ1-1; CDR3: CASSPRANTEAFF; DNA: TGTGCCAGCAGCCCCCGGGCAAACACTGAAGCTTTCTTT
size: NA; V: TRBV19; D: NA; J: TRBJ2-7; CDR3: CASSSGRDPYEQHF; DNA: TGTGCCAGTAGTTCGGGCAGGGACCCCTACGAGCAGCACTTC
size: NA; V: TRBV4-1; D: NA; J: TRBJ2-7; CDR3: CASSQEWGYEQYF; DNA: TGCGCCAGCAGCCAAGAATGGGGATACGAGCAGTACTTC
size: NA; V: TRBV20-1; D: TRBD1; J: TRBJ1-2; CDR3: CSAPQGADYGYTF; DNA: TGCAGTGCTCCTCAGGGGGCTGACTATGGCTACACCTTC
size: NA; V: TRBV7-9; D: NA; J: TRBJ1-1; CDR3: CATGGRLNTEAFF; DNA: TGTGCCACGGGCGGCAGGCTGAACACTGAAGCTTTCTTT
size: NA; V: TRBV7-8; D: TRBD2; J: TRBJ2-1; CDR3: CASSPRTSGGASYNEQFF; DNA: TGTGCCAGCAGCCCCCGGACTAGCGGGGGGGCCTCCTACAATGAGCAGTTCTTC
size: NA; V: TRBV20-1; D: TRBD2; J: TRBJ2-5; CDR3: CSARRGLAGETQYF; DNA: TGCAGTGCCCGGCGGGGACTAGCCGGAGAGACCCAGTACTTC
size: NA; V: TRBV10-3; D: NA; J: TRBJ2-5; CDR3: CAISVGVGAEETQYF; DNA: TGTGCCATCAGTGTGGGGGTCGGGGCAGAAGAGACCCAGTACTTC
size: NA; V: TRBV5-1; D: NA; J: TRBJ2-7; CDR3: CASSPRGGGNYEQYF; DNA: TGCGCCAGCAGCCCGCGAGGGGGGGGAAACTACGAGCAGTACTTC
size: NA; V: TRBV4-1; D: NA; J: TRBJ1-1; CDR3: CASSQDPLRTEAFF; DNA: TGCGCCAGCAGCCAAGATCCCCTCCGGACTGAAGCTTTCTTT
size: NA; V: TRBV19; D: NA; J: TRBJ1-2; CDR3: CASSMIGGQTSIYGYTF; DNA: TGTGCCAGTAGTATGATTGGCGGACAGACATCGATCTATGGCTACACCTTC
size: NA; V: TRBV9; D: NA; J: TRBJ2-1; CDR3: CASGEGYNEQFF; DNA: TGTGCCAGCGGAGAGGGCTACAATGAGCAGTTCTTC
size: NA; V: TRBV5-4; D: TRBD1; J: TRBJ1-1; CDR3: CASSPTGGRTEAFF; DNA: TGTGCCAGCAGCCCCACAGGGGGACGCACTGAAGCTTTCTTT
size: many; V: TRBV5-1; D: TRBD2; J: TRBJ2-7; CDR3: CASSLDVGGAYEQYF; DNA: TGCGCCAGCAGCTTGGACGTTGGGGGGGCCTACGAGCAGTACTTC
size: NA; V: TRBV9; D: TRBD2; J: TRBJ2-1; CDR3: CASSVDIRGGGEITSYNEQFF; DNA: TGTGCCAGCAGCGTAGATATTAGGGGCGGGGGGGAAATTACCTCCTACAATGAGCAGTTCTTC
size: NA; V: TRBV7-9; D: NA; J: TRBJ1-2; CDR3: CASSFQYSIYGYTF; DNA: TGTGCCAGCAGCTTTCAGTACAGCATTTATGGCTACACCTTC
size: medium-sized; V: TRBV12-3/TRBV12-4; D: NA; J: TRBJ2-5; CDR3: CASRAQETQYF; DNA: TGTGCCAGCAGGGCCCAAGAGACCCAGTACTTC
size: NA; V: TRBV4-2; D: NA; J: TRBJ2-5; CDR3: CASSQNFGRIETQYF; DNA: TGTGCCAGCAGCCAAAATTTCGGTCGGATAGAGACCCAGTACTTC